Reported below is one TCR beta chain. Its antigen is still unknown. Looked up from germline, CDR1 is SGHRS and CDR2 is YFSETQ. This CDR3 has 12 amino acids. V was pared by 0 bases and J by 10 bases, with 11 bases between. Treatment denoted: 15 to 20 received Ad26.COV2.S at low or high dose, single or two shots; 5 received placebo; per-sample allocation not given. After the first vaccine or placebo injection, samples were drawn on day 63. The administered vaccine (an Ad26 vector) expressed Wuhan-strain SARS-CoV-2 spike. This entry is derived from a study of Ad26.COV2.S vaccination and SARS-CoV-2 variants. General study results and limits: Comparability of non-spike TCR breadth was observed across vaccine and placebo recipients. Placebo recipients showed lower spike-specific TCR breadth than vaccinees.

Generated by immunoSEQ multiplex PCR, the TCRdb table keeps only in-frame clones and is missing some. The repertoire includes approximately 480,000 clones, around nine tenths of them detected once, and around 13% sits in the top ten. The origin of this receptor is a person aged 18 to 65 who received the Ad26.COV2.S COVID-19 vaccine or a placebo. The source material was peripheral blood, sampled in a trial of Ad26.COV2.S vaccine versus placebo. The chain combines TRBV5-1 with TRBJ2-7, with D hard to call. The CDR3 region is CASSLGTRVQYF. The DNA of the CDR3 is TGCGCCAGCAGCTTGGGTACCCGGGTCCAGTACTTC.